This T cell receptor (beta chain) originates from a study of CD8+CD57+ T cells in acquired aplastic anemia. Findings of the study overall: Patients and controls shared roughly 28 CD8+ CDR3 sequences, which appeared highly expressed in patients and within their immunodominant clones.

The ends were cut back, 0 bases at V and 9 bases at J, with 13 bases in the middle. The CDR3 is 14 amino acids. The germline V gene has CDR1 SGHNT and CDR2 YYREEE (reference sequence). Profiling of TCR beta VDJ combinations and CDR3 sequences used genomic DNA as template. A single record per CDR3 protein comes from TCRdb applying MiXCR to the reads. The table lists over 100,000 distinct CDR3 sequences, 41% of them singletons. This clonotype appeared many times. Its antigen remains unknown. This chain joins TRBV5-4 and TRBJ1-5; no firm D call. The sample taken for sequencing was sorted CD4+, CD8+, or CD8+CD57+ T cells (not recorded which) from PBMCs. The TCR comes from a human donor in good health, serving as a control. The CDR3 protein is CASSLVREERPQHF. The CDR3 DNA reads as TGTGCCAGCAGCTTGGTTCGTGAAGAGCGGCCCCAGCATTTT.